This entry describes one TCR beta chain. The V and J ends lost 3 bases and 6 bases respectively, with 9 bases between them. The CDR3 runs 12 residues. Germline loops: CDR1 SGHTA, CDR2 FQGNSA. The data derive from a study of PD-1 blockade in classical Hodgkin lymphoma. The method was immunoSEQ multiplex PCR; TCRdb's version includes in-frame clones alone and lacks a portion of them. The sample has more than 90,000 clones, 80% to 90% seen once. Each patient experienced a relapse that followed autologous stem cell transplantation, and brentuximab vedotin exposure varied. The source was peripheral blood mononuclear cells (PBMCs), collected before the second cycle of nivolumab. This clonotype was obtained from a human donor with classical Hodgkin lymphoma. The chain combines TRBV7-2 with TRBJ2-7, with D maybe TRBD2 (6 bases). CDR3 amino acids: CASSFFGGEQYF. The CDR3 coding sequence is TGTGCCAGCAGCTTCTTCGGGGGCGAGCAGTACTTC. The full variable domain, with the rest looked up from reference TRBV7-2 and TRBJ2-7, is GAGVSQSPSNKVTEKGKDVELRCDPISGHTALYWYRQSLGQGLEFLIYFQGNSAPDKSGLPSDRFSAERTGGSVSTLTIQRTQQEDSAVYLCASSFFGGEQYFGPGTRLTVT.